A single sample is the source of the 13 T cell receptor beta chains below, sequenced in a study of blood T cell repertoires in COVID-19 (dated by TCRdb to 2018 to 2021). Libraries were prepared through the immunoSEQ multiplex PCR assay. The table comes from immuneACCESS by way of TCRdb, which keeps in-frame sequences with V and J called. Part of the clones is missing from these tables; in studies checked, under half for an unresolved V gene and the rest for unknown reasons. Recorded for this sample are more than 95,000 clones; roughly nine tenths of them occurred a single time. 6% of the sample goes to the ten largest clones. The sequenced sample consisted of peripheral blood. The source is a human donor in a cohort sampled during active COVID-19.

The V gene is TRBV6-1, the J gene TRBJ2-1, with 10 bases identical to TRBD2. V was pared by 1 base and J by 6 bases, with 0 bases of the junction left unmatched. Germline V CDR1 and CDR2: MNHNS, SASEGT. The CDR3 has 14 amino acids. The CDR3 loop is CASSEGLAGNEQFF. The DNA of the CDR3 is TGTGCCAGCAGTGAAGGACTAGCGGGCAATGAGCAGTTCTTC.

This chain links TRBV13 with TRBJ2-7; the match to TRBD2 covers 11 bases. Germline CDR1 is PRHDT and CDR2 is FYEKMQ (reference sequence). The ends lost 5 bases at V and 2 bases at J; junction bases unmatched: 5. CDR3 size: 15 residues. The CDR3 sequence is CASSRTSGPTYEQYF. As DNA, the CDR3 is TGTGCCAGCAGCCGGACTAGCGGGCCTACCTACGAGCAGTACTTC.

The J gene is TRBJ1-5, the V gene TRBV18; 10 bases map to TRBD1. CDR3 length: 15 amino acids. Germline assignment: CDR1 KGHSH and CDR2 LQKENI. V lost 2 bases, J lost 7 bases, and 5 bases stayed unmatched. In DNA form, the CDR3 reads TGTGCCAGCTCACCAGGGACAGGGGATTACCAGCCCCAGCATTTT. It is translated as CASSPGTGDYQPQHF.

The chain couples TRBV10-3 to TRBJ1-2; 10 positions match TRBD1. V dropped 6 bases and J dropped 8; count of bases not matched to a gene: 0. In germline, CDR1 is ENHRY, CDR2 SYGVKD. This CDR3 contains 11 residues. CDR3 region: CAIRTGGGYTF. The DNA for the CDR3 is TGTGCCATCAGGACAGGGGGCGGCTACACCTTC.

The CDR3 spells CASSIGSTGELFF. The CDR3 DNA sequence: TGTGCCAGTAGTATAGGGAGCACCGGGGAGCTGTTTTTT. The chain combines TRBV19 with TRBJ2-2; D is unresolved. The CDR3 contains 13 residues. CDR1 is LNHDA, CDR2 SQIVND, per germline (reference sequence). Between the trimmed V and J ends, which lost 1 base and 4 bases, there was a span of 4 bases.

This clone was seen just once. The rearrangement uses TRBV3-1 (or the pseudogene TRBV3-2) and TRBJ2-1; a weak D match, TRBD2 (5 bases). CDR1 is LGHDT and CDR2 is YNNKEL in the germline V gene (reference sequence). The CDR3 spans 12 residues. V was pared by 3 bases and J by 5 bases, with 5 bases between. The CDR3 reads CASSQRDNEQFF. CDR3 nucleotides: TGTGCCAGCAGCCAGAGGGACAATGAGCAGTTCTTC.

This sequence joins TRBV30 and TRBJ1-1, with D uncertain. Trimming left V 0 bases short and J 8 bases short, with 7 bases between. The CDR3 length is 11 residues. Germline loops: CDR1 GTSNPN, CDR2 SVGIG (reference sequence). The CDR3 is CAWSVQAEAFF. The CDR3 coding sequence is TGTGCCTGGAGTGTACAAGCGGAAGCTTTCTTT.

This clone has a handful of counts. This chain's CDR3 is CAWSPASEQYF. CDR3 bases: TGTGCCTGGAGTCCAGCGAGCGAGCAGTACTTC. The chain recombines TRBV30 with TRBJ2-7; no reliable D call. This CDR3 is built from 11 residues. Germline assignment: CDR1 GTSNPN and CDR2 SVGIG (reference sequence). The V end was cut by 2 bases, the J end by 6 bases, with 8 bases between.

The CDR3 loop is CASSQDVGVGMSNEQFF. In nucleotides, the CDR3 is TGTGCCAGCAGCCAAGATGTAGGGGTTGGGATGAGCAATGAGCAGTTCTTC. The chain joins TRBV4-2 to TRBJ2-1; D perhaps matches TRBD1 (5 bases). In germline, CDR1 is LGHNA, CDR2 YNFKEQ. The CDR3 is made up of 17 amino acids. The V end lost 0 bases, the J end lost 6 bases, and 18 bases lay between the germline ends.

This clone showed up just a few times. The chain carries TRBV27 and TRBJ1-5; 11 nucleotides agree with TRBD1. In germline, CDR1 is MNHEY, CDR2 SMNVEV (reference sequence). With 6 bases clipped from V and 3 bases from J, the junction kept 1 base outside the gene matches. The CDR3 runs 14 residues. The CDR3: CASRGQGVNQPQHF. The CDR3 coding sequence is TGTGCCAGCAGGGGACAGGGGGTCAATCAGCCCCAGCATTTT.

The CDR3, as DNA: TGTGCCAGCAGCCGTCTAGCGGGAGACACCTACAATGAGCAGTTCTTC. Its protein is CASSRLAGDTYNEQFF. The gene calls are TRBV14 and TRBJ2-1, with 10 bases identical to TRBD2. CDR1 SGHDN and CDR2 FVKESK come from the germline V gene. The CDR3 totals 16 residues. With 4 bases clipped from V and 2 bases from J, the junction kept 5 bases outside the gene matches.

The sample holds one count of this clone. The chain carries TRBV6-5 and TRBJ1-4; TRBD1 is a possible D gene (6 bases). CDR3 length: 14 amino acids. V was shortened by 5 bases and J by 7 bases, with 14 bases between the two germline ends. CDR1 MNHEY and CDR2 SVGAGI come from the germline V gene. Here the CDR3 DNA reads TGTGCCAGCAGTCCCCCGGGACACTTTGAAAAACTGTTTTTT. Translation: CASSPPGHFEKLFF.

This chain uses TRBV13 with TRBJ2-2; 8 nucleotides align to TRBD2. V lost 3 bases and J lost 1; bases outside the gene matches: 4. CDR1 PRHDT and CDR2 FYEKMQ come from the germline V gene (reference sequence). This CDR3 comprises 16 residues. The CDR3 loop reads CASSFSGGWNTGELFF. The CDR3 nucleotides read TGTGCCAGCAGCTTCAGCGGGGGCTGGAACACCGGGGAGCTGTTTTTT.